These 19 T cell receptor beta chains share one sample of origin, sequenced in a study of blood T cell repertoires in COVID-19. Clones were sequenced by immunoSEQ multiplex PCR, and TCRdb holds only the in-frame ones, with some missing. The profile shows about 92,000 clones, around 81% of them singletons. The sequenced material came from peripheral blood. These receptors were obtained from a man over 45 who had recovered from COVID-19.

Here the CDR3 reads CASSPEGRETQYF. DNA for the CDR3: TGCGCCAGCAGCCCGGAGGGGAGGGAGACCCAGTACTTC. This sequence joins TRBV4-3 and TRBJ2-5; perhaps TRBD2 as D (6 bases). V gave up 4 bases and J gave up 5 bases, with 11 bases separating them. Germline V gene lookup returns CDR1 LGHNA and CDR2 YSLEER. The CDR3 loop spans 13 amino acids.

This rearrangement joins TRBV6-5 to TRBJ1-1; 7 bases agree with TRBD1. V lost 4 bases, J lost 4 bases, and 3 bases stayed unmatched. CDR3 length: 13 residues. In germline, CDR1 is MNHEY, CDR2 SVGAGI. DNA for the CDR3: TGTGCCAGCAGTTTACAGGGGATCACTGAAGCTTTCTTT. Protein product: CASSLQGITEAFF.

The genes are TRBV6-6 and TRBJ2-3; maybe TRBD2 (7 bases). The CDR3 has 16 amino acids. Germline values: CDR1 MNHNY, CDR2 SVGAGI (reference sequence). Trimming pared 2 bases from V and 0 bases from J, leaving 12 bases between. As DNA, the CDR3 is TGTGCCAGCAGTTACAGGGGAGGGGGGAGCACAGATACGCAGTATTTT. It is translated as CASSYRGGGSTDTQYF.

This rearrangement joins TRBV5-6 to TRBJ2-7; maybe TRBD2 (5 bases). Trimming shortened V by 0 bases and J by 6 bases, and 19 bases separated the two germline ends. This CDR3 has 16 residues. The germline V gene has CDR1 SGHDT and CDR2 YYEEEE. CDR3 nucleotide sequence: TGTGCCAGCAGCTTGGCCGGGGAGAGGATCATCCCCGAGCAGTACTTC. It yields the protein CASSLAGERIIPEQYF.

V is TRBV7-2 and J is TRBJ1-2; 10 nucleotides align to TRBD1. The CDR3 is 15 residues long. Trimming took 2 bases from V and 8 from J; bases not matched to a gene: 8. Germline V lookup: CDR1 SGHTA, CDR2 FQGNSA. CDR3 coding DNA: TGTGCCAGCAGCTTATCTGGACAGGGGGTCAGAGGCTACACCTTC. Protein: CASSLSGQGVRGYTF.

V and J are TRBV6-6 and TRBJ2-5; D is perhaps TRBD2 (6 bases). Per germline, CDR1 MNHNY and CDR2 SVGAGI (reference sequence). This CDR3 has 14 residues. V dropped 0 bases and J dropped 5 bases, with 10 bases sitting between them. The CDR3 DNA is TGTGCCAGCAGTTACTCGGGGACTTGGGAGACCCAGTACTTC. Amino acids: CASSYSGTWETQYF.

The chain uses TRBV19 and TRBJ2-7; D unclear. The length of the CDR3 is 11 residues. Germline V gene data show CDR1 as LNHDA and CDR2 as SQIVND (reference sequence). Trimming pared 4 bases from V and 6 bases from J, leaving 7 bases between. CDR3 sequence reads: CASSTRGEQYF. The CDR3 DNA follows: TGTGCCAGTAGTACCCGCGGCGAGCAGTACTTC.

The V and J genes are TRBV18 and TRBJ2-5, with D possibly being TRBD1 (6 bases). In germline, CDR1 is KGHSH, CDR2 LQKENI. V lost 0 bases and J lost 0, with 11 bases in between. This CDR3 spans 16 amino acids. The CDR3 loop reads CASSPPTGQYQETQYF. Here the CDR3 DNA reads TGTGCCAGCTCACCACCGACAGGCCAGTACCAAGAGACCCAGTACTTC. Full variable domain (remainder filled in from reference TRBV18 and TRBJ2-5): NAGVMQNPRHLVRRRGQEARLRCSPMKGHSHVYWYRQLPEEGLKFMVYLQKENIIDESGMPKERFSAEFPKEGPSILRIQQVVRGDSAAYFCASSPPTGQYQETQYFGPGTRLLVL.

The genes are TRBV19 and TRBJ1-5; D unclear. With 5 bases removed from V and 2 bases from J, the gap between germline ends came to 13 bases. Germline V lookup: CDR1 LNHDA, CDR2 SQIVND (reference sequence). The CDR3 spans 15 residues. Here the CDR3 DNA reads TGTGCCAGTAGTCCCGGAACGGAGGGCAATCAGCCCCAGCATTTT. It codes for CASSPGTEGNQPQHF.

The chain uses TRBV19 and TRBJ2-1; the match to TRBD1 covers 10 bases. Germline loops: CDR1 LNHDA, CDR2 SQIVND (reference sequence). CDR3 length equals 15 residues. V gave up 7 bases and J gave up 5 bases; unmatched junction bases: 8. The CDR3 DNA follows: TGTGCCAGTACCTCCCGGGACAGGGGTAACAATGAGCAGTTCTTC. Translating it yields CASTSRDRGNNEQFF.

The chain employs TRBV7-2 and TRBJ2-1; D possibly corresponds to TRBD1 (5 bases). Trimming cost V 1 base and J 5 bases, with 9 bases left between them. This CDR3 spans 14 amino acids. Germline V gene sequence: CDR1 SGHTA, CDR2 FQGNSA. The CDR3 spells CASSLDRSDNEQFF. Written as DNA, the CDR3 is TGTGCCAGCAGCTTAGACAGGTCGGACAATGAGCAGTTCTTC.

The CDR3 protein is CASSPPQGENNEQFF. CDR3 DNA: TGTGCCAGCTCACCACCACAGGGGGAGAACAATGAGCAGTTCTTC. The rearrangement links TRBV18 to TRBJ2-1; 8 bases map to TRBD1. The CDR3 is 15 amino acids. Germline CDR1 is KGHSH and CDR2 is LQKENI. J was trimmed by 5 bases and V by 0 bases; bases with no gene match: 3. The entire variable domain, with the rest obtained from reference TRBV18 and TRBJ2-1, is as follows: NAGVMQNPRHLVRRRGQEARLRCSPMKGHSHVYWYRQLPEEGLKFMVYLQKENIIDESGMPKERFSAEFPKEGPSILRIQQVVRGDSAAYFCASSPPQGENNEQFFGPGTRLTVL.

Comment on this clone: In the same sample, other DNA sequences code for this CDR3. The CDR3 here is CASSLGQNEKLFF. The CDR3 DNA sequence: TGCGCCAGCAGCTTGGGGCAGAATGAAAAACTGTTTTTT. The genes are TRBV5-1 and TRBJ1-4; D uncertain. This CDR3 is built from 13 residues. Germline loops: CDR1 SGHRS, CDR2 YFSETQ. Trimming took off 0 bases at V and 5 bases at J, with 5 bases between the two ends.

The chain uses TRBV7-6 and TRBJ1-1; D not resolved. Trimming removed 2 bases from V and 3 bases from J, with 16 bases in between. CDR1 SGHVS and CDR2 FNYEAQ come from the germline V gene. CDR3 length: 16 residues. DNA for the CDR3: TGTGCCAGCAGCTTAAAGGCCGGCGCCGGGGACACTGAAGCTTTCTTT. This encodes CASSLKAGAGDTEAFF.

This clone was seen just once. The rearrangement links TRBV19 to TRBJ1-1; D not certain. The CDR3 runs to 14 residues. The V and J ends lost 7 bases and 6 bases respectively, with 18 bases between them. Germline loops: CDR1 LNHDA, CDR2 SQIVND (reference sequence). CDR3 sequence: CASTPGVEAAEAFF. The CDR3 bases are TGTGCCAGTACCCCCGGGGTCGAGGCAGCTGAAGCTTTCTTT.

The chain carries TRBV5-5 and TRBJ2-5, with D possibly TRBD2 on 6 matching bases. This CDR3 is built from 16 residues. The V end lost 6 bases, the J end lost 4 bases, and 22 bases lay between the germline ends. Germline lookup yields CDR1 SGHKS and CDR2 YYEKEE (reference sequence). CDR3 residues: CASTRSVEGLVETQYF. The CDR3 DNA reads as TGTGCCAGCACCCGATCAGTGGAGGGGCTGGTAGAGACCCAGTACTTC.

This chain links TRBV4-1 with TRBJ1-2; perhaps TRBD1 as D (5 bases). The CDR3 extends over 15 amino acids. Trimming removed 0 bases from V and 7 bases from J, with 15 bases in between. Germline CDR1 is MGHRA and CDR2 is YSYEKL. CDR3 amino acids: CASSQDLTVSSGYTF. The CDR3 DNA reads as TGCGCCAGCAGCCAAGATTTGACAGTCTCCTCTGGCTACACCTTC.

The V gene is TRBV6-5, the J gene TRBJ2-1, with 11 positions matching TRBD2. This CDR3 is 15 amino acids long. Unmatched junction bases numbered 1, after V lost 4 bases and J lost 2 bases. The germline gives CDR1 MNHEY, CDR2 SVGAGI. CDR3 in amino acids: CASSLTSGAYNEQFF. The CDR3 DNA follows: TGTGCCAGCAGTTTGACTAGCGGGGCCTACAATGAGCAGTTCTTC.

The chain links TRBV5-4 to TRBJ2-7, with 11 positions matching TRBD1. Germline-derived CDR1 and CDR2 are SGHNT and YYREEE (reference sequence). The CDR3 runs 15 residues. The V segment lost 4 bases and the J segment 1 base; nucleotides outside the gene matches: 4. The CDR3 DNA sequence: TGTGCCAGCAGCCACGGGACAGGGGGGTCCTACGAGCAGTACTTC. This encodes CASSHGTGGSYEQYF.